This T cell receptor beta chain was documented in a study of Graves' ophthalmopathy and Graves' hyperthyroidism. Study outcomes and limitations: Forecasting of ophthalmopathy progression by the model achieved approximately 70% sensitivity and around 77% specificity. Blood was where most expanded thyroid clonotypes above 0.001 frequency also turned up.

This clonotype has a count of ten or more. Its antigen remains unknown. Hyperthyroidism patients were newly diagnosed, under 2 months' duration, aged 18 to 65. Reliance was placed on clinical symptoms, serum thyroxine, TRAb, thyroid ultrasound and orbital computed tomography for diagnosis. Germline V gene sequence: CDR1 LNHDA, CDR2 SQIVND (reference sequence). The ends lost 3 bases at V and 12 bases at J; junction bases unmatched: 11. This CDR3 spans 16 amino acids. As the template, RNA transcripts were used to amplify TCR beta CDR3 regions. An opening RT-PCR round employed HTBI primers and preceded a second-round multiplex PCR. TCRdb redid the calling of the multiplex PCR reads with MiXCR, one entry per CDR3 protein. This table holds 900,000 to 1,200,000 distinct CDR3 sequences, 35% to 45% found once.

The source material was peripheral blood or thyroid tissue (not recorded which). This sequence joins TRBV19 and TRBJ2-6; TRBD1 agrees at 10 bases. The sequence came from an adult man with Graves' hyperthyroidism. For the CDR3, the DNA is TGTGCCAGTAGTATCAAACCGGGACAGGGGAGAACCGTCCTGACTTTC. This gives the protein CASSIKPGQGRTVLTF.